This paragraph reports one T cell receptor beta chain. This sample stems from a study of Graves' ophthalmopathy and Graves' hyperthyroidism. RNA transcripts were the template, and TCR beta CDR3 regions were amplified from them. An opening RT-PCR round employed HTBI primers and preceded a second-round multiplex PCR. TCRdb reanalysed the multiplex PCR reads using MiXCR and keeps one entry per CDR3 protein. The sample has 300,000 to 400,000 distinct CDR3 sequences, under 20% seen once. Exclusion covered patients with other autoimmune diseases or uncontrolled infections (as well as pregnancy or lactation). V dropped 3 bases and J dropped 3 bases, with 9 bases sitting between them. The length of the CDR3 is 13 residues.

Sequencing was done on a sample of peripheral blood. This clonotype was sampled from an adult man with Graves' ophthalmopathy. This sequence joins TRBV12-3 or TRBV12-4 and TRBJ2-7; D remains ambiguous. This CDR3 reads CASSLTPIYEQYF. CDR3 nucleotide sequence: TGTGCCAGCAGTTTGACCCCGATCTACGAGCAGTACTTC.